A single sample gave rise to the 17 T cell receptor beta chains below, sequenced in a study of neurological immune-mediated disorders. TCRdb re-called the 5' RACE reads with MiXCR, one entry per CDR3 protein. In the table there are under 100,000 distinct CDR3 sequences, 4.3% of which are singletons. Noted time point: longitudinal time-point 3. The sequenced sample consisted of PBMCs. All receptors derive from a woman between 55 and 75 years old with multiple sclerosis.

This clonotype was observed at least ten times. The V and J genes are TRBV20-1 and TRBJ2-3; TRBD1 matches 10 bases. Germline loops: CDR1 DFQATT, CDR2 SNEGSKA (reference sequence). Germline trimming cut 1 base from V and 3 bases from J; bases unmatched to any gene: 4. The CDR3 length is 15 residues. CDR3 protein: CSARAGDRGTDTQYF. The CDR3 DNA reads as TGCAGTGCTAGAGCTGGGGACAGGGGTACAGATACGCAGTATTTT.

In regard to this clonotype: Being one base from a much bigger clone, this may be a read error. The chain uses TRBV6-6 and TRBJ2-7, with D possibly matching TRBD1 (5 bases). The CDR3 loop spans 14 amino acids. Per germline, CDR1 MNHNY and CDR2 SVGAGI (reference sequence). Trimming took 2 bases from V and 2 from J, leaving 10 bases between them. The CDR3 nucleotides read TGTGCCAGCAGTTACGGGAAAGGGGCCTACGAGCAGTACTTC. Amino acids: CASSYGKGAYEQYF.

This clonotype was recorded many times. The rearrangement uses TRBV7-8 and TRBJ2-7, with D possibly being TRBD1 or TRBD2 (6 bases each). Per the germline V gene, CDR1 is SGHVS and CDR2 is FQNEAQ. With 4 bases removed from V and 4 bases from J, the gap between germline ends came to 23 bases. This CDR3 spans 17 amino acids. CDR3 in amino acids: CASSSTSIGGLGYEQYF. The DNA for the CDR3 is TGTGCCAGCAGCTCCACCTCAATCGGGGGCCTAGGATACGAGCAGTACTTC.

This clonotype was counted many times. The V call is TRBV6-5, the J call TRBJ2-7; possibly TRBD1 or TRBD2 for D (6 bases each). This CDR3 is 12 amino acids long. CDR1 and CDR2 from the germline V gene are MNHEY and SVGAGI. Trimming removed 6 bases at V and 6 bases at J, with 12 bases between. This CDR3 reads CASRLGGGEQYF. The CDR3 coding sequence is TGTGCCAGCAGGTTAGGGGGAGGCGAGCAGTACTTC.

There are many counts of this clonotype. This chain links TRBV5-1 with TRBJ2-2, with D hard to call. Trimming pared 2 bases from V and 6 bases from J, leaving 8 bases between. Looked up from germline, CDR1 is SGHRS and CDR2 is YFSETQ. The CDR3 is made up of 13 amino acids. The CDR3 region has the DNA TGCGCCAGCAGCTTAATCCGGGCCGGGGAGCTGTTTTTT. The encoded protein is CASSLIRAGELFF. Supplemented by reference TRBV5-1 and TRBJ2-2, the full variable domain reads KAGVTQTPRYLIKTRGQQVTLSCSPISGHRSVSWYQQTPGQGLQFLFEYFSETQRNKGNFPGRFSGRQFSNSRSEMNVSTLELGDSALYLCASSLIRAGELFFGEGSRLTVL.

This clonotype was recorded at least ten times. Likely a read error: the CDR3 ends without its conserved phenylalanine or tryptophan. V gene TRBV29-1 combines with J gene TRBJ2-1; D not resolved. The CDR3 runs 13 residues. V was clipped by 7 bases and J by 7 bases, with 17 bases between them. CDR1 SQVTM and CDR2 ANQGSEA come from the germline V gene. CDR3 amino acids: CSAIVWATNEQFL. The CDR3, as DNA: TGCAGCGCCATCGTATGGGCCACAAATGAGCAGTTCCTC.

At least ten counts were recorded for this clonotype. The chain is built from TRBV4-2 and TRBJ1-1; D not certain. Germline-derived CDR1 and CDR2 are LGHNA and YNFKEQ. The CDR3 extends over 15 amino acids. V lost 0 bases and J lost 1, with 9 bases in between. The CDR3 loop is CASSQDWHTNTEAFF. CDR3 coding DNA: TGTGCCAGCAGCCAAGATTGGCACACGAACACTGAAGCTTTCTTT.

Many counts were recorded for this clonotype. The rearrangement joins TRBV6-6 to TRBJ2-7, with 8 nucleotides matching TRBD1. This CDR3 has 14 residues. Unmatched junction bases numbered 9, after V lost 6 bases and J lost 5 bases. Germline CDR1 is MNHNY and CDR2 is SVGAGI (reference sequence). The CDR3 reads CASSPADRVHEQYF. The CDR3 region has the DNA TGTGCCAGCAGCCCGGCGGACAGGGTCCACGAGCAGTACTTC.

This clonotype has at least ten counts. The CDR3, as DNA: TGTGCCAATGGGCCGGGACAGGGTTTGAGTGGCTACACCTTC. It is translated as CANGPGQGLSGYTF. V usage is TRBV10-3 and J usage is TRBJ1-2, with TRBD1 identical over 9 bases. Germline CDR1 ENHRY, CDR2 SYGVKD. V gave up 10 bases and J gave up 7 bases; unmatched junction bases: 13. The CDR3 spans 14 residues.

This clonotype was recorded at least ten times. As DNA, the CDR3 is TGTGCCAGCAGCCAAGATCTAGCAGGGACTAGTTTTCGAAACACCATATATTTT. Protein: CASSQDLAGTSFRNTIYF. This chain uses TRBV3-1 with TRBJ1-3; TRBD1 might be the D (5 bases). V shed 0 bases and J shed 5 bases, with 20 bases lying between them. Germline CDR1 reads LGHDT; CDR2 reads YNNKEL (reference sequence). There are 18 residues in the CDR3.

This clonotype occurred many times. The genes are TRBV7-9 and TRBJ2-5; 10 bases match TRBD1. The CDR3 covers 16 residues. After removal of 5 bases from V and 0 bases from J, the junction contained 6 bases not matched to a gene. Germline CDR1 and CDR2: SEHNR and FQNEAQ (reference sequence). The CDR3 DNA follows: TGTGCCAGCAGCATATCCGGGACAGGGGACCAAGAGACCCAGTACTTC. This encodes CASSISGTGDQETQYF. The whole variable domain, remainder taken from reference TRBV7-9 and TRBJ2-5, is DTGVSQNPRHKITKRGQNVTFRCDPISEHNRLYWYRQTLGQGPEFLTYFQNEAQLEKSRLLSDRFSAERPKGSFSTLEIQRTEQGDSAMYLCASSISGTGDQETQYFGPGTRLLVL.

This clonotype was seen many times. The chain carries TRBV11-2 and TRBJ2-1; no definite D call. Germline V gives CDR1 SGHAT, CDR2 FQNNGV. CDR3 length equals 14 residues. The V end lost 1 base, the J end lost 9 bases, and 13 bases lay between the germline ends. The CDR3, as DNA: TGTGCCAGCAGCTTAGTCGGCAGTCGAGGTGAGCAGTTCTTC. As protein: CASSLVGSRGEQFF.

This clonotype was seen ten or more times. This chain joins TRBV14 and TRBJ1-5; D uncertain. Germline V gene lookup returns CDR1 SGHDN and CDR2 FVKESK. V was pared by 1 base and J by 1 base, with 11 bases between. The CDR3 loop spans 16 amino acids. The CDR3 DNA sequence: TGTGCCAGCAGCCAAGTCGGCGGACCGAGCAATCAGCCCCAGCATTTT. Residues: CASSQVGGPSNQPQHF.

Many counts were recorded for this clonotype. The V call is TRBV19, the J call TRBJ2-2; D is ambiguous. CDR3 size: 12 residues. Trimming pared 9 bases from V and 6 bases from J, leaving 11 bases between. CDR1 is LNHDA and CDR2 is SQIVND in the germline V gene (reference sequence). The CDR3 here is CASHSDAGELFF. The CDR3 nucleotides are TGTGCCAGCCATAGTGATGCCGGGGAGCTGTTTTTT.

This clonotype has a count of ten or more. The chain employs TRBV5-1 and TRBJ1-4; tentatively, D is TRBD1 (5 bases). The CDR3 sequence is 19 residues long. Germline-derived CDR1 and CDR2 are SGHRS and YFSETQ. Trimming shortened V by 0 bases and J by 0 bases, and 18 bases separated the two germline ends. The CDR3 DNA sequence: TGCGCCAGCAGCTTGGGGACGCGGGGTACAGGTTCAACTAATGAAAAACTGTTTTTT. This gives the protein CASSLGTRGTGSTNEKLFF.

This clonotype has at least ten counts. V gene TRBV6-1 combines with J gene TRBJ2-1; the match to TRBD2 covers 10 bases. Unmatched junction bases numbered 6, after V lost 2 bases and J lost 2 bases. The germline CDR1 and CDR2 sequences are MNHNS and SASEGT. This CDR3 spans 17 amino acids. The CDR3 bases are TGTGCCAGCAGTGAACAGGCTAGCGGGGGAACCTACAATGAGCAGTTCTTC. It codes for CASSEQASGGTYNEQFF.

This clonotype was seen many times. The genes are TRBV18 and TRBJ1-1; D remains unclear. Trimming took off 2 bases at V and 0 bases at J, with 4 bases between the two ends. The CDR3 length is 13 residues. In germline, CDR1 is KGHSH, CDR2 LQKENI. CDR3: CASSPSMNTEAFF. The CDR3, as DNA: TGTGCCAGCTCACCAAGTATGAACACTGAAGCTTTCTTT.